The 13 T cell receptor beta chains listed next were all sequenced from one sample in a study of CD8 T cells in ankylosing spondylitis. TCRdb ran MiXCR on the 5' RACE reads and lists one entry per CDR3 protein. The data contain under 400,000 distinct CDR3 sequences, roughly 12% of them singletons. Material: blood, either unsorted or a sorted T cell fraction (not recorded which). Receptors were obtained from a female donor with ankylosing spondylitis or in good health (not recorded which).

Here the CDR3 reads CASSDTFRSSYNEQFF. The DNA for the CDR3 is TGTGCCAGCAGCGATACCTTTAGGAGCTCCTACAATGAGCAGTTCTTC. The chain joins TRBV27 to TRBJ2-1; no definite D call. The CDR3 extends over 16 amino acids. Germline-derived CDR1 and CDR2 are MNHEY and SMNVEV (reference sequence). V lost 6 bases to trimming and J lost 0 bases, with 15 bases between them.

As regards this clonotype: A clone one base away is much larger, so this may be a read error. The CDR3 region has the DNA TGTGCCAGCAGTTTACGGAACGTAGTGTACACTGAAGCTTTCTTT. The encoded protein is CASSLRNVVYTEAFF. The gene calls are TRBV28 and TRBJ1-1, with D hard to call. This CDR3 comprises 15 residues. Germline lookup yields CDR1 MDHEN and CDR2 SYDVKM. V was pared by 2 bases and J by 3 bases, with 13 bases between.

This clonotype was seen at least ten times. The rearrangement links TRBV5-1 to TRBJ2-3; possible D gene TRBD1, 6 bases. The CDR3 has 13 amino acids. Germline V gene data show CDR1 as SGHRS and CDR2 as YFSETQ. Trimming left V 4 bases short and J 5 bases short, with 11 bases between. CDR3 in DNA: TGCGCCAGCAGCCCGGACAGATTAGATACGCAGTATTTT. Residues: CASSPDRLDTQYF.

The table lists this clonotype with many counts. J is TRBJ2-3 and V is TRBV27; 11 bases align to TRBD2. CDR1 MNHEY and CDR2 SMNVEV come from the germline V gene (reference sequence). The CDR3 consists of 16 residues. Trimming at V came to 5 bases and at J to 8 bases, leaving 12 bases not matched to a gene. The CDR3 DNA reads TGTGCCAGCAGTAAGACTAGCGGGATTTCCCCGGTTACGCAGTATTTT. Translation gives CASSKTSGISPVTQYF.

The chain recombines TRBV4-2 with TRBJ1-2; maybe TRBD1 (5 bases). Germline assignment: CDR1 LGHNA and CDR2 YNFKEQ. CDR3 length: 15 amino acids. The V gene lost 3 bases and the J gene lost 2 bases, with 13 bases spanning the gap. CDR3 sequence reads: CASSQTATSNYGYTF. CDR3 DNA sequence: TGTGCCAGCAGCCAGACAGCTACCTCAAACTATGGCTACACCTTC.

The J gene is TRBJ2-4, the V gene TRBV25-1; D may be TRBD1 (5 bases). Between the trimmed V and J ends, which lost 3 bases and 1 base, there was a span of 10 bases. The CDR3 extends over 15 amino acids. The V gene's germline CDR1 is MGHDK and CDR2 SYGVNS. CDR3 sequence: CASSERTQAKNIQYF. The CDR3 bases are TGTGCCAGCAGTGAGCGGACACAGGCCAAAAACATTCAGTACTTC.

This clonotype was observed at least ten times. The chain carries TRBV5-1 and TRBJ1-1; weak D call: TRBD1 (5 bases). Germline V gene sequence: CDR1 SGHRS, CDR2 YFSETQ. The CDR3 spans 14 residues. V dropped 3 bases and J dropped 4 bases, with 13 bases sitting between them. The CDR3 nucleotides are TGCGCCAGCAGCTCGGGGGTAGTAGGCACTGAAGCTTTCTTT. This codes for CASSSGVVGTEAFF.

This clonotype was found many times. The chain employs TRBV7-2 and TRBJ2-1; tentatively, D is TRBD2 (5 bases). The CDR3 runs to 16 residues. Looked up from germline, CDR1 is SGHTA and CDR2 is FQGNSA. V lost 2 bases, J lost 9 bases, and 20 bases lay in between. The CDR3, as DNA: TGTGCCAGCAGCTTATTCGTTCTGGGCGAGGGTAGTGAGCAGTTCTTC. Translation: CASSLFVLGEGSEQFF.

This clonotype was detected many times. This chain joins TRBV12-3 or TRBV12-4 and TRBJ2-7; D is unresolved. CDR3 length: 12 residues. The germline V and J ends were trimmed by 2 bases and 6 bases, with 8 bases remaining between them. This CDR3 reads CASSLHRSEQYF. CDR3 DNA: TGTGCCAGCAGTTTACACCGGAGCGAGCAGTACTTC.

This clonotype was seen at least ten times. The CDR3 spells CASSFLLHRGGQETQYF. The CDR3 DNA reads as TGTGCCAGCAGTTTTCTCCTGCACAGGGGTGGTCAAGAGACCCAGTACTTC. The chain has TRBV28 and TRBJ2-5, with 7 bases that match TRBD1. CDR3 length equals 17 residues. CDR1 and CDR2 (germline): MDHEN, SYDVKM. V was clipped by 3 bases and J by 2 bases; unmatched bases: 12.

At least ten counts were recorded for this clonotype. The V and J genes are TRBV4-2 and TRBJ2-7; possibly TRBD2 for D (6 bases). The CDR3 length is 11 residues. The V and J ends lost 5 bases and 8 bases respectively, with 10 bases between them. Germline V gene data show CDR1 as LGHNA and CDR2 as YNFKEQ. This chain's CDR3 is CASSGRDQQYF. DNA for the CDR3: TGTGCCAGCAGCGGGCGGGACCAGCAGTACTTC.

In its sample, this clonotype was seen many times. The chain recombines TRBV5-1 with TRBJ2-5; possible D gene TRBD1, 6 bases. Germline CDR1 is SGHRS and CDR2 is YFSETQ. This CDR3 has 14 amino acids. Trimming pared 0 bases from V and 5 bases from J, leaving 11 bases between. Here the CDR3 DNA reads TGCGCCAGCAGCTTGGGTAGACAGGTGGAGACCCAGTACTTC. It specifies CASSLGRQVETQYF.

This clonotype was counted between two and nine times. This chain connects TRBV24-1 to TRBJ2-1; 11 bases are shared with TRBD2. Losses at the gene ends were 1 base for V and 7 bases for J; bases not matched to a gene: 5. This CDR3 has 16 residues. The germline gives CDR1 KGHDR, CDR2 SFDVKD. CDR3 in DNA: TGTGCCACCAGTGATTTCGCTAGCGGGAGGAGTAATGAGCAGTTCTTC. This sequence encodes CATSDFASGRSNEQFF.